This TCR beta chain derives from a study of patients and donors after allogeneic stem cell transplantation. The sample holds a few counts of this clonotype. CDR1 and CDR2 from the germline V gene are LGHDT and YNNKEL (reference sequence). Trimming took off 1 base at V and 7 bases at J, with 14 bases between the two ends. This CDR3 has 14 residues. Using its own MiXCR run on the RT-PCR reads, TCRdb lists one record per CDR3 protein. The sample holds 400,000 to 450,000 distinct CDR3 sequences, 16% seen once. J is TRBJ2-7 and V is TRBV3-1; D unclear. This clonotype was obtained from a human donor who was either an allogeneic HSCT recipient or a stem cell or donor lymphocyte infusion donor (not recorded which). It is not recorded whose cells these are; they may come from a transplant donor. Sequencing input: blood, either unsorted or a sorted T cell fraction (not recorded which). For the CDR3, the DNA is TGTGCCAGCAGCCAAGGGGCCAGATACGGGGAGCAGTACTTC. The encoded protein is CASSQGARYGEQYF.